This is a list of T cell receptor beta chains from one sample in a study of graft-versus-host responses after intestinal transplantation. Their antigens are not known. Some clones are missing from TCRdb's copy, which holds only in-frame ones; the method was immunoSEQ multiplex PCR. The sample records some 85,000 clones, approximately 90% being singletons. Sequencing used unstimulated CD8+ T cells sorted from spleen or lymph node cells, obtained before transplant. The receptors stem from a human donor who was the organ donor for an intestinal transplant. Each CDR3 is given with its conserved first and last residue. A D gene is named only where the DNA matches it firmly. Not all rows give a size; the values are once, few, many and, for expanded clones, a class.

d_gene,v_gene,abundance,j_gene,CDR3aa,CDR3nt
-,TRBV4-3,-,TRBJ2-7,CASSQARGTYEQYF,TGCGCCAGCAGCCAAGCTAGGGGAACCTACGAGCAGTACTTC
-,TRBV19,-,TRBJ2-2,CASSFWTVFTGELFF,TGTGCCAGTAGCTTCTGGACTGTATTCACCGGGGAGCTGTTTTTT
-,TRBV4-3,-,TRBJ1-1,CASSQGEGWNTEAFF,TGCGCCAGCAGCCAAGGAGAGGGTTGGAACACTGAAGCTTTCTTT
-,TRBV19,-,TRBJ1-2,CASSIGRVDGYTF,TGTGCCAGTAGTATAGGCAGGGTAGACGGCTACACCTTC
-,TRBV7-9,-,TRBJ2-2,CASSSTCKNTGELFF,TGTGCCAGCAGCTCCACATGCAAGAACACCGGGGAGCTGTTTTTT
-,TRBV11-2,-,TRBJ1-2,CASSLEARGFSKGYTF,TGTGCCAGCAGCTTAGAAGCCCGAGGCTTCTCGAAAGGCTACACCTTC
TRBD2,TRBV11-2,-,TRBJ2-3,CASSWTSGGQHTDTQYF,TGTGCCAGCAGTTGGACTAGCGGGGGCCAACACACAGATACGCAGTATTTT
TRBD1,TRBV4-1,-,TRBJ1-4,CASSQRQGVGEKLFF,TGCGCCAGCAGCCAACGCCAGGGGGTTGGTGAAAAACTGTTTTTT
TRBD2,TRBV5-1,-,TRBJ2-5,CASSWTSGGAETQYF,TGCGCCAGCAGCTGGACTAGCGGGGGGGCAGAGACCCAGTACTTC
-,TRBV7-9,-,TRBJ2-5,CASSILQETQYF,TGTGCCAGCAGCATCCTCCAAGAGACCCAGTACTTC
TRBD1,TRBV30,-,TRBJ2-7,CAWSVLPRGFDEQYF,TGTGCCTGGAGTGTACTGCCCAGGGGGTTCGACGAGCAGTACTTC
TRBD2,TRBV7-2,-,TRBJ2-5,CASSLRLAGDQETQYF,TGTGCCAGCAGCCTCAGACTAGCGGGGGACCAAGAGACCCAGTACTTC
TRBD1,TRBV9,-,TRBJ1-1,CASSGGQGAFF,TGTGCCAGCAGCGGGGGACAGGGTGCTTTCTTT
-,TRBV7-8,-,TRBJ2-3,CASVHPSGGATDTQYF,TGTGCCAGCGTTCACCCAAGTGGGGGGGCGACAGATACGCAGTATTTT
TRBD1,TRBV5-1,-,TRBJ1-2,CASSLGGTGKFYGYTF,TGCGCCAGCAGCTTGGGGGGGACAGGGAAATTCTATGGCTACACCTTC
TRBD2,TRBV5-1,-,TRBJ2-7,CASRQVAGSSYEQYF,TGCGCCAGCAGGCAAGTAGCGGGGAGCTCCTACGAGCAGTACTTC
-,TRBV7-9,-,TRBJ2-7,CASSPVGAVYEQYF,TGTGCCAGCAGCCCTGTAGGGGCGGTCTACGAGCAGTACTTC
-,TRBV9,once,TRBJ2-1,CASSVAGTGNEQFF,TGTGCCAGCAGCGTAGCGGGTACCGGCAATGAGCAGTTCTTC
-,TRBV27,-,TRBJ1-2,CASSSTGIYGYTF,TGTGCCAGCAGTTCAACCGGGATCTATGGCTACACCTTC
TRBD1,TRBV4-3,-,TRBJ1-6,CASSQLGTVDSPLHF,TGCGCCAGCAGCCAACTCGGGACAGTTGATTCACCCCTCCACTTT
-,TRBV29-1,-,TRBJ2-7,CSVGGVPTTTEQYF,TGCAGCGTTGGCGGGGTCCCTACGACGACCGAGCAGTACTTC
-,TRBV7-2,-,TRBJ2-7,CASSSDTDYEQYF,TGTGCCAGCAGCTCGGACACGGACTACGAGCAGTACTTC
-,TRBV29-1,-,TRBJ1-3,CSVGTQGNTIYF,TGCAGCGTTGGGACTCAAGGAAACACCATATATTTT
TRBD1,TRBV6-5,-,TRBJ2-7,CASSYSGQGVYEQYF,TGTGCCAGCAGTTACTCAGGACAGGGGGTCTACGAGCAGTACTTC
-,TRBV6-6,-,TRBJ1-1,CASSYSPVMNTEAFF,TGTGCCAGCAGTTACTCACCGGTCATGAACACTGAAGCTTTCTTT
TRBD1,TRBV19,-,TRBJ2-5,CASRSSSLQGLYF,TGTGCCAGTAGATCCTCAAGCCTACAGGGGTTGTACTTC
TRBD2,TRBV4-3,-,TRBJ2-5,CASSQSAGGPETQYF,TGCGCCAGCAGCCAATCAGCGGGGGGGCCAGAGACCCAGTACTTC
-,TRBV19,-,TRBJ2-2,CASSIQGQEANTGELFF,TGTGCCAGTAGTATCCAGGGGCAGGAGGCGAACACCGGGGAGCTGTTTTTT
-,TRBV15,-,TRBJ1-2,CATSREGVNYGYTF,TGTGCCACCAGCAGAGAAGGGGTTAACTATGGCTACACCTTC
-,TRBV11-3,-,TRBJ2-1,CASSPTENGWQFF,TGTGCCAGCAGCCCCACCGAGAACGGGTGGCAGTTCTTC
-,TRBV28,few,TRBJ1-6,CASRFGARNSPLHF,TGTGCCAGCAGGTTTGGGGCTAGGAATTCACCCCTCCACTTT
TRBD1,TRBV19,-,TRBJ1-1,CASTFGQGANTEAFF,TGTGCCAGTACTTTCGGACAGGGGGCGAACACTGAAGCTTTCTTT
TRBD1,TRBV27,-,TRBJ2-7,CASRSTGAPEQYF,TGTGCCAGCAGGAGTACAGGGGCGCCAGAGCAGTACTTC
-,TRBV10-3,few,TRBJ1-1,CAIREDAESTEAFF,TGTGCCATCAGGGAGGACGCGGAGAGCACTGAAGCTTTCTTT
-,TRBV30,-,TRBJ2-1,CAWSTGSSYNEQFF,TGTGCCTGGAGTACGGGATCCTCCTACAATGAGCAGTTCTTC
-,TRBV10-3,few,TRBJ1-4,CAISESAGVNEKLFF,TGTGCCATCAGTGAGTCGGCAGGGGTAAACGAAAAACTGTTTTTT
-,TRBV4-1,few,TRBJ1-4,CASSQDKRTASLKLFF,TGCGCCAGCAGCCAAGATAAAAGGACAGCCAGCCTCAAACTGTTTTTT
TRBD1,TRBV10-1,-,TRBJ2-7,CASSESWGQGDHEQYF,TGCGCCAGCAGTGAGTCTTGGGGACAGGGTGATCACGAGCAGTACTTC
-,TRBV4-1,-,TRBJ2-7,CASSQAAGGPQYF,TGCGCCAGCAGCCAAGCAGCGGGTGGTCCGCAGTACTTC
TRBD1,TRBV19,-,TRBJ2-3,CASSSPGQGSDTQYF,TGTGCCAGTAGTTCCCCGGGACAGGGGTCAGATACGCAGTATTTT